Shown below are 5 T cell receptor beta chains from a single sample sequenced in a study of blood T cell repertoires in COVID-19. Method: immunoSEQ multiplex PCR; TCRdb's copy keeps in-frame clones and lacks some. The table has fewer than 150,000 clones, roughly 80% seen once; the top ten hold almost 6.5%. Sample: peripheral blood. These receptors all come from a human donor in a cohort sampled during active COVID-19.

The chain combines TRBV6-2 or TRBV6-3 with TRBJ2-6; perhaps TRBD2 as D (6 bases). The germline V and J ends were trimmed by 4 bases and 0 bases, with 13 bases remaining between them. The CDR3 is made up of 17 amino acids. Germline V CDR1 and CDR2: MNHEY, SVGEGT. In nucleotides, the CDR3 is TGTGCCAGCAGTTCCGCGGGACTTTCCTCTGGGGCCAACGTCCTGACTTTC. As protein: CASSSAGLSSGANVLTF.

The chain uses TRBV12-3 or TRBV12-4 and TRBJ1-1; TRBD1 might be the D (6 bases). V was cut by 6 bases and J by 7 bases, with 12 bases left in between. CDR3 length: 12 residues. In DNA, the CDR3 is TGTGCCAGCAGAGGGGGTTCCGTTGAAGCTTTCTTT. Translated, it gives CASRGGSVEAFF.

The chain is built from TRBV18 and TRBJ2-7, with 12 bases matching TRBD2. V was clipped by 3 bases and J by 2 bases; unmatched bases: 8. The CDR3 contains 17 residues. Germline V lookup: CDR1 KGHSH, CDR2 LQKENI. The CDR3 DNA reads TGTGCCAGCTCACCGTACACCACTAGCGGGGGGACCTACGAGCAGTACTTC. This gives the protein CASSPYTTSGGTYEQYF.

This rearrangement joins TRBV27 to TRBJ1-6; TRBD1 matches 11 bases. There are 16 residues in the CDR3. CDR1 is MNHEY and CDR2 is SMNVEV in the germline V gene (reference sequence). V trimming: 3 bases; J trimming: 10 bases; junction bases outside the gene matches: 8. The CDR3 bases are TGTGCCAGCAGTTTGTTTGTGGGGACAGGGGGATCACCCCTCCACTTT. Translated: CASSLFVGTGGSPLHF.

The chain has TRBV9 and TRBJ2-2; D is unresolved. The CDR3 loop spans 15 amino acids. The germline V gene has CDR1 SGDLS and CDR2 YYNGEE. Trimming stripped 0 bases from V and 5 bases from J, with 11 bases between. Here the CDR3 reads CASSVGTVKTGELFF. The DNA of the CDR3 is TGTGCCAGCAGCGTAGGAACAGTGAAGACCGGGGAGCTGTTTTTT.